The clone carrying this TCR beta chain has a count of ten or more. Antigen: not known. Germline assignment: CDR1 SEHNR and CDR2 FQNEAQ (reference sequence). The CDR3 is 14 amino acids. The junction had 8 bases not matched to a gene; V was cut back by 5 bases and J by 5 bases. The data derive from a study of T cells in Graves' hyperthyroidism and ophthalmopathy. Findings and limits, study-wide: The model made its ophthalmopathy prediction, and onset followed a median around 6.9 months later.

Amplification yielded TCR beta CDR3 regions, with RNA transcripts as the source. When the TCR CDR3 underwent first-round RT-PCR, the HTBI primer set was used. In TCRdb, the multiplex PCR reads were re-called with MiXCR into one record per CDR3 protein. Of under 650,000 distinct CDR3 sequences in the sample, about 17% were seen once. The sample was blood. This TCR was recovered from a woman aged 25 to 39 with Graves' hyperthyroidism. The rearrangement links TRBV7-9 to TRBJ1-1; 7 nucleotides line up with TRBD1. CDR3 residues: CASSERQGGTEAFF. The CDR3 DNA sequence: TGTGCCAGCAGCGAACGACAGGGCGGGACTGAAGCTTTCTTT.